This T cell receptor (beta chain) was documented in a study of T cells expressing NK-cell markers. Concerning this clonotype: As yet, its antigen is unknown.

Whole-study results and caveats: Of the CD8+ T cell pool in over 5 donors, about 1.0-8% was accounted for by dominant NKG2C+ clonotypes.

TCRdb re-called the 5' RACE reads and catalogs CDR3 proteins one per entry, DNA excluded. This sample contains about 260,000 distinct CDR3 sequences. This clonotype originated in a man in his late teens or twenties in good health. Input material: blood T cells: a sorted CD56 or NKG2C T cell subset, CD4+ or CD8+ T cells, or bulk PBMC T cells (not recorded which).

CDR3 residues: CASRKRGSSYEQYF. This rearrangement joins TRBV12-3 or TRBV12-4 to TRBJ2-7; TCRdb proposes TRBD2, but this gene call is untestable without DNA. The CDR3 has 14 residues.